The 32 T cell receptor beta chains in this list originate from one sample, sequenced in a study of OX40 agonist ivuxolimab in advanced cancers. Method: immunoSEQ multiplex PCR; TCRdb's copy keeps in-frame clones and lacks some. The sample contains more than 70,000 clones, approximately 80% of which appear only once. The material was CD4+ or CD8+ T cells sorted from blood, obtained in a trial of the OX40 agonist ivuxolimab. The receptors come from an adult with an advanced solid tumor such as melanoma, head and neck, liver or kidney cancer.

The genes are TRBV9 and TRBJ1-1, with D hard to call. Germline-derived CDR1 and CDR2 are SGDLS and YYNGEE. V was trimmed by 0 bases and J by 6 bases, leaving 15 bases between them. There are 15 residues in the CDR3. CDR3 bases: TGTGCCAGCAGCGTAGAGGCGACGGGCCTGGCTGAAGCTTTCTTT. Translation: CASSVEATGLAEAFF.

The chain employs TRBV19 and TRBJ2-4; possibly TRBD1 or TRBD2 for D (5 bases each). The CDR3 sequence is 16 residues long. Trimming took off 9 bases at V and 10 bases at J, with 28 bases between the two ends. CDR1 is LNHDA, CDR2 SQIVND, per germline (reference sequence). CDR3 loop: CASRGPTIGTTKIQYF. The CDR3 nucleotides read TGTGCCAGCCGGGGCCCTACGATCGGAACGACAAAAATTCAGTACTTC. The full variable domain, with the rest looked up from reference TRBV19 and TRBJ2-4, is DGGITQSPKYLFRKEGQNVTLSCEQNLNHDAMYWYRQDPGQGLRLIYYSQIVNDFQKGDIAEGYSVSREKKESFPLTVTSAQKNPTAFYLCASRGPTIGTTKIQYFGAGTRLSVL.

V is TRBV6-6 and J is TRBJ1-4; D is possibly TRBD1 (6 bases). The CDR3 extends over 16 amino acids. V was pared by 2 bases and J by 8 bases, with 18 bases between. The germline V gene encodes CDR1 MNHNY and CDR2 SVGAGI (reference sequence). The CDR3 coding sequence is TGTGCCAGCAGTTACCCGGGAGGGGGGCCTGGCGAAAAACTGTTTTTT. Its protein product is CASSYPGGGPGEKLFF.

Only one count was recorded for this clone. The chain is built from TRBV7-9 and TRBJ1-5, with D perhaps matching TRBD1 (6 bases). There are 15 residues in the CDR3. V gave up 0 bases and J gave up 6 bases, with 12 bases separating them. In germline, CDR1 is SEHNR, CDR2 FQNEAQ (reference sequence). Here the CDR3 reads CASSLALGGSQPQHF. As DNA, the CDR3 is TGTGCCAGCAGCTTAGCGTTAGGGGGTAGTCAGCCCCAGCATTTT.

The chain has TRBV25-1 and TRBJ1-2; 7 positions match TRBD1. Trimming cost V 1 base and J 7 bases; bases outside gene matches: 6. Germline V CDR1 and CDR2: MGHDK, SYGVNS. The CDR3 is made up of 14 amino acids. The CDR3 DNA reads TGTGCCAGCAGTGAATCCGGGACAGAAGGTGGCTACACCTTC. It yields the protein CASSESGTEGGYTF.

The chain recombines TRBV18 with TRBJ2-6; 7 nucleotides align to TRBD2. This CDR3 comprises 18 residues. Germline V gives CDR1 KGHSH, CDR2 LQKENI. V lost 3 bases, J lost 0 bases, and 8 bases stayed unmatched. As DNA, the CDR3 is TGTGCCAGCTCACCTACTAGCACGGGAGGCTCTGGGGCCAACGTCCTGACTTTC. Protein: CASSPTSTGGSGANVLTF.

V and J are TRBV15 and TRBJ2-7, with D maybe TRBD2 (5 bases). There are 15 residues in the CDR3. With 0 bases removed from V and 0 bases from J, the gap between germline ends came to 9 bases. CDR1 LNHNV and CDR2 YYDKDF come from the germline V gene (reference sequence). The CDR3: CATSRDEGVSYEQYF. The CDR3, as DNA: TGTGCCACCAGCAGAGATGAGGGTGTCTCCTACGAGCAGTACTTC.

V and J are TRBV28 and TRBJ1-2, with TRBD1 matching over 8 bases. Trimming took 3 bases from V and 8 from J; bases not matched to a gene: 2. The CDR3 is 12 amino acids. CDR1 is MDHEN and CDR2 is SYDVKM in the germline V gene. The DNA of the CDR3 is TGTGCCAGCAGTTTTGGGGACAGGGGCTACACCTTC. This gives the protein CASSFGDRGYTF.

The J gene is TRBJ1-1, the V gene TRBV5-4; 7 nucleotides align to TRBD1. The length of the CDR3 is 15 residues. Per germline, CDR1 SGHNT and CDR2 YYREEE (reference sequence). V trimming: 7 bases; J trimming: 1 base; junction bases outside the gene matches: 10. CDR3 in DNA: TGTGCCAGCCTCCCAGGGGGTATGGGGAACACTGAAGCTTTCTTT. The encoded protein is CASLPGGMGNTEAFF.

The V gene is TRBV19, the J gene TRBJ1-1; 8 bases match TRBD1. The V gene's germline CDR1 is LNHDA and CDR2 SQIVND (reference sequence). V shed 6 bases, J shed 3 bases, and the junction held 3 bases outside the gene matches. The CDR3 sequence is 13 residues long. The CDR3, as DNA: TGTGCCAGTAGCTTGGACAGGGACACTGAAGCTTTCTTT. Amino acid sequence: CASSLDRDTEAFF.

The chain links TRBV6-6 to TRBJ1-1; D gene unclear. V shed 6 bases and J shed 1 base, with 3 bases lying between them. The CDR3 extends over 11 amino acids. CDR1 is MNHNY, CDR2 SVGAGI, per germline (reference sequence). CDR3 bases: TGTGCCAGCAGAAAGAACACTGAAGCTTTCTTT. Translated: CASRKNTEAFF.

V is TRBV6-1 and J is TRBJ1-2; D unclear. Germline CDR1 is MNHNS and CDR2 is SASEGT. This CDR3 spans 13 amino acids. The V and J ends lost 5 bases and 0 bases respectively, with 7 bases between them. CDR3 nucleotide sequence: TGTGCCAGCAGTCTCGGGACTAACTATGGCTACACCTTC. Encoded protein: CASSLGTNYGYTF.

The chain recombines TRBV6-5 with TRBJ1-1; D possibly corresponds to TRBD1 (5 bases). V was trimmed by 0 bases and J by 7 bases, leaving 12 bases between them. CDR3 length: 14 residues. CDR1 is MNHEY and CDR2 is SVGAGI in the germline V gene. Here the CDR3 reads CASSYSPGTHEAFF. The CDR3, as DNA: TGTGCCAGCAGTTACTCTCCAGGGACCCATGAAGCTTTCTTT.

The chain is built from TRBV30 and TRBJ1-3; D is uncertain. Germline assignment: CDR1 GTSNPN and CDR2 SVGIG (reference sequence). Between the trimmed V and J ends, which lost 1 base and 0 bases, there was a span of 4 bases. The length of the CDR3 is 13 residues. This CDR3 is CAWSDGSGNTIYF. The CDR3 DNA is TGTGCCTGGAGTGACGGCTCTGGAAACACCATATATTTT.

The chain joins TRBV5-1 to TRBJ1-2; 8 bases agree with TRBD1. This CDR3 contains 14 residues. Germline V CDR1 and CDR2: SGHRS, YFSETQ. V lost 0 bases to trimming and J lost 4 bases; unmatched junction nucleotides: 2. The CDR3 nucleotides are TGCGCCAGCAGCTTGGGGACAGGGTCCTATGGCTACACCTTC. Protein product: CASSLGTGSYGYTF.

This clone was detected once. The chain is built from TRBV30 and TRBJ2-7, with D tentatively TRBD2 (6 bases). Trimming took off 3 bases at V and 2 bases at J, with 14 bases between the two ends. Germline V gene data show CDR1 as GTSNPN and CDR2 as SVGIG (reference sequence). The CDR3 contains 14 residues. Here the CDR3 reads CAWRSSGGTYEQYF. The CDR3 region has the DNA TGTGCCTGGAGGAGTTCCGGGGGAACCTACGAGCAGTACTTC.

CDR3 amino acids: CASSESPGPSYGYTF. CDR3 DNA: TGTGCCAGCAGTGAATCACCCGGGCCCTCATATGGCTACACCTTC. The chain couples TRBV6-1 to TRBJ1-2, with no clear D. The V gene lost 2 bases and the J gene lost 5 bases, with 15 bases spanning the gap. The CDR3 is 15 amino acids. Germline V lookup: CDR1 MNHNS, CDR2 SASEGT.

This clone is a singleton in its sample. The chain has TRBV6-5 and TRBJ1-2, with D maybe TRBD1 (5 bases). Germline CDR1 MNHEY, CDR2 SVGAGI. Trimming cost V 6 bases and J 1 base, with 15 bases left between them. The CDR3 sequence is 15 residues long. DNA for the CDR3: TGTGCCAGCAGCGACACAGGTGCCCTTAACTATGGCTACACCTTC. Translated, it gives CASSDTGALNYGYTF.

The V and J genes are TRBV28 and TRBJ1-2, with unresolved D. Trimming removed 7 bases from V and 5 bases from J, with 17 bases in between. CDR3 size: 14 residues. Germline CDR1 MDHEN, CDR2 SYDVKM. CDR3 DNA sequence: TGTGCCAGCATCCCATCCCTGCGAGGGTATGGCTACACCTTC. Protein sequence: CASIPSLRGYGYTF.

This chain connects TRBV29-1 to TRBJ2-7; D is perhaps TRBD2 (5 bases). The CDR3 contains 14 residues. Germline assignment: CDR1 SQVTM and CDR2 ANQGSEA. With 5 bases removed from V and 0 bases from J, the gap between germline ends came to 14 bases. The CDR3 region has the DNA TGCAGCGTTTGCCCGGGATCAAGCTCCTACGAGCAGTACTTC. It translates to CSVCPGSSSYEQYF.

This rearrangement joins TRBV2 to TRBJ2-5; 9 bases are shared with TRBD2. The CDR3 loop spans 15 amino acids. CDR1 and CDR2 from the germline V gene are SNHLY and FYNNEI. V shed 4 bases and J 4 bases; nucleotides not matched to a gene: 7. The CDR3 region has the DNA TGTGCCAGCAGTGTAGGCGGGGGGGCCGGAGAGACCCAGTACTTC. As protein: CASSVGGGAGETQYF. The entire variable domain, with the rest obtained from reference TRBV2 and TRBJ2-5, is as follows: EPEVTQTPSHQVTQMGQEVILRCVPISNHLYFYWYRQILGQKVEFLVSFYNNEISEKSEIFDDQFSVERPDGSNFTLKIRSTKLEDSAMYFCASSVGGGAGETQYFGPGTRLLVL.

This clone was seen just once. The chain recombines TRBV7-3 with TRBJ2-3; 10 bases are a match to TRBD2. Germline CDR1 and CDR2: SGHTA and FQGTGA. The trim removed 2 bases at V and 7 bases at J, leaving 9 bases unmatched. CDR3 length equals 16 residues. The chain's CDR3 is CASSLSPSGSTYTQYF. CDR3 DNA: TGTGCCAGCAGCTTATCCCCTAGCGGGAGTACTTATACGCAGTATTTT. The variable domain in full, completed from reference TRBV7-3 and TRBJ2-3, reads GAGVSQTPSNKVTEKGKYVELRCDPISGHTALYWYRQSLGQGPEFLIYFQGTGAADDSGLPNDRFFAVRPEGSVSTLKIQRTERGDSAVYLCASSLSPSGSTYTQYFGPGTRLTVL.

V and J are TRBV28 and TRBJ1-5; a weak D match, TRBD1 (5 bases). Trimming took 0 bases from V and 4 from J, leaving 10 bases between them. This CDR3 region has 15 residues. Germline V gene lookup returns CDR1 MDHEN and CDR2 SYDVKM. The CDR3 region is CASSLWKDTNQPQHF. CDR3 DNA: TGTGCCAGCAGTTTATGGAAGGACACGAATCAGCCCCAGCATTTT.

This chain joins TRBV19 and TRBJ1-2, with TRBD1 matching 12 bases. CDR1 is LNHDA, CDR2 SQIVND, per germline (reference sequence). With V trimmed by 4 bases and J by 7 bases, 4 bases remained unmatched. This CDR3 comprises 14 residues. The CDR3 is CASSTGQGAGGYTF. CDR3 DNA: TGTGCCAGTAGTACGGGACAGGGGGCAGGTGGCTACACCTTC. The full variable domain, its missing parts supplied by reference TRBV19 and TRBJ1-2, is DGGITQSPKYLFRKEGQNVTLSCEQNLNHDAMYWYRQDPGQGLRLIYYSQIVNDFQKGDIAEGYSVSREKKESFPLTVTSAQKNPTAFYLCASSTGQGAGGYTFGSGTRLTVV.

The CDR3, as DNA: TGTGCCAGCAGCTCTGAGGGTCTGAGCACAGATACGCAGTATTTT. Its translation is CASSSEGLSTDTQYF. J is TRBJ2-3 and V is TRBV5-4, with D possibly matching TRBD2 (5 bases). This CDR3 spans 15 amino acids. Trimming left V 3 bases short and J 0 bases short, with 11 bases between. CDR1 and CDR2 from the germline V gene are SGHNT and YYREEE (reference sequence).

This sequence joins TRBV9 and TRBJ2-6; D is possibly TRBD2 (5 bases). Germline CDR1 reads SGDLS; CDR2 reads YYNGEE. The ends were cut back, 3 bases at V and 4 bases at J, with 11 bases in the middle. The CDR3 consists of 15 residues. This chain's CDR3 is CASSGTGVGANVLTF. CDR3 nucleotides: TGTGCCAGCAGCGGAACCGGGGTCGGGGCCAACGTCCTGACTTTC. Drawing the rest from reference TRBV9 and TRBJ2-6, the complete variable domain is DSGVTQTPKHLITATGQRVTLRCSPRSGDLSVYWYQQSLDQGLQFLIQYYNGEERAKGNILERFSAQQFPDLHSELNLSSLELGDSALYFCASSGTGVGANVLTFGAGSRLTVL.

V usage is TRBV4-1 and J usage is TRBJ1-1; unclear D gene. Germline V gene sequence: CDR1 MGHRA, CDR2 YSYEKL. The CDR3 spans 15 residues. V dropped 0 bases and J dropped 0 bases, with 8 bases sitting between them. CDR3 coding DNA: TGCGCCAGCAGCCAAGAATCAGAACTGAACACTGAAGCTTTCTTT. Amino acid sequence: CASSQESELNTEAFF.

The CDR3 protein is CASTSPGLAGNEQFF. The CDR3 DNA reads as TGTGCCAGTACGTCCCCGGGACTAGCGGGGAATGAGCAGTTCTTC. V usage is TRBV9 and J usage is TRBJ2-1; 13 positions agree with TRBD2. The CDR3 runs to 15 residues. Trimming took 8 bases from V and 7 from J; bases not matched to a gene: 9. In germline, CDR1 is SGDLS, CDR2 YYNGEE.

The chain employs TRBV19 and TRBJ2-1; 8 bases line up with TRBD1. Germline trimming cut 4 bases from V and 6 bases from J; bases unmatched to any gene: 5. Germline V lookup: CDR1 LNHDA, CDR2 SQIVND (reference sequence). The CDR3 runs to 14 residues. This chain's CDR3 is CASSTGTGVNEQFF. The CDR3 bases are TGTGCCAGTAGTACCGGGACAGGAGTCAATGAGCAGTTCTTC.

This sequence joins TRBV6-5 and TRBJ2-7; 9 bases agree with TRBD2. From germline, CDR1 is MNHEY and CDR2 SVGAGI. The CDR3 extends over 15 amino acids. V shed 6 bases, J shed 2 bases, and the junction held 8 bases outside the gene matches. In nucleotides, the CDR3 is TGTGCCAGCAGCCTTAGCGGGAGAGGGACCTACGAGCAGTACTTC. It is translated as CASSLSGRGTYEQYF.

The rearrangement uses TRBV9 and TRBJ2-1, with 8 bases matching TRBD2. V lost 4 bases and J lost 7; bases outside the gene matches: 13. Germline loops: CDR1 SGDLS, CDR2 YYNGEE. The length of the CDR3 is 16 residues. The CDR3 region is CASSPSSGGGYNEQFF. CDR3 in DNA: TGTGCCAGCAGCCCGAGCTCGGGGGGGGGATATAATGAGCAGTTCTTC.

The chain combines TRBV4-1 with TRBJ2-2; either TRBD1 or TRBD2 may supply D (5 bases each). CDR3 length equals 14 residues. V dropped 1 base and J dropped 6 bases, with 9 bases sitting between them. Per the germline V gene, CDR1 is MGHRA and CDR2 is YSYEKL. CDR3: CASSQVGRSGELFF. The DNA for the CDR3 is TGCGCCAGCAGCCAAGTGGGACGGTCCGGGGAGCTGTTTTTT.